The 23 T cell receptor beta chains given below trace back to one sample, sequenced in a study of Graves' ophthalmopathy and Graves' hyperthyroidism. For repertoire sequencing, the TCR beta CDR3 regions were amplified from RNA transcripts. After a first-round RT-PCR with HTBI primers, a second-round multiplex PCR was run. TCRdb re-called the multiplex PCR reads through MiXCR, storing one row per CDR3 protein. This table has just over 600,000 distinct CDR3 sequences, about 20% appearing once. Sequencing was done on a sample of peripheral blood. The receptors stem from a woman aged 18-29 years with stable Graves' hyperthyroidism. Some clones in this sample may be carry-over from other donors' samples.

Ten or more counts support this clonotype. The V gene is TRBV10-3, the J gene TRBJ1-3; D unclear. CDR1 is ENHRY, CDR2 SYGVKD, per germline. The V and J ends lost 0 bases and 0 bases respectively, with 9 bases between them. This CDR3 region has 16 residues. CDR3 in amino acids: CAISESLTTSGNTIYF. CDR3 nucleotides: TGTGCCATCAGTGAGTCGCTCACTACCTCTGGAAACACCATATATTTT.

The rearrangement uses TRBV9 and TRBJ1-1; D is unclear. The CDR3 loop spans 14 amino acids. V was cut by 4 bases and J by 4 bases, with 14 bases left in between. The germline CDR1 and CDR2 sequences are SGDLS and YYNGEE. CDR3 DNA sequence: TGTGCCAGCAGCCGTACGCAGGTGGGCACTGAAGCTTTCTTT. Translation: CASSRTQVGTEAFF. The full variable domain, rest sourced from reference TRBV9 and TRBJ1-1, is DSGVTQTPKHLITATGQRVTLRCSPRSGDLSVYWYQQSLDQGLQFLIQYYNGEERAKGNILERFSAQQFPDLHSELNLSSLELGDSALYFCASSRTQVGTEAFFGQGTRLTVV.

This clonotype was seen at least ten times. The chain is built from TRBV12-5 and TRBJ2-4; no clear D. Germline values: CDR1 LGHNT, CDR2 FRNRAP. This CDR3 is built from 12 residues. The ends were cut back, 5 bases at V and 3 bases at J, with 5 bases in the middle. The CDR3 protein is CASGPLKNIQYF. The DNA for the CDR3 is TGTGCTAGTGGTCCCCTCAAAAACATTCAGTACTTC. Full variable domain (missing parts from reference TRBV12-5 and TRBJ2-4): DARVTQTPRHKVTEMGQEVTMRCQPILGHNTVFWYRQTMMQGLELLAYFRNRAPLDDSGMPKDRFSAEMPDATLATLKIQPSEPRDSAVYFCASGPLKNIQYFGAGTRLSVL.

In this sample, this clonotype turned up many times. The chain joins TRBV7-9 to TRBJ1-5; possibly TRBD1 for D (5 bases). The CDR3 is made up of 15 amino acids. Germline V gives CDR1 SEHNR, CDR2 FQNEAQ (reference sequence). V gave up 0 bases and J gave up 5 bases, with 11 bases separating them. CDR3 bases: TGTGCCAGCAGCTTAGCTGGGACGGTCGATCAGCCCCAGCATTTT. Its protein is CASSLAGTVDQPQHF.

This clonotype has more than one count but fewer than ten. This chain uses TRBV20-1 with TRBJ2-2; TRBD2 matches 11 bases. Germline trimming cut 2 bases from V and 1 base from J; bases unmatched to any gene: 3. The germline CDR1 and CDR2 sequences are DFQATT and SNEGSKA (reference sequence). The CDR3 consists of 16 residues. CDR3 DNA: TGCAGTGCTAGAACCCTAGCGGGAGGGAACACCGGGGAGCTGTTTTTT. It translates to CSARTLAGGNTGELFF.

The chain has TRBV11-2 and TRBJ2-2; 8 nucleotides agree with TRBD2. V was clipped by 4 bases and J by 2 bases; unmatched bases: 9. The V gene's germline CDR1 is SGHAT and CDR2 FQNNGV. This CDR3 has 17 amino acids. The CDR3 sequence is CASSYPSGSANTGELFF. As DNA, the CDR3 is TGTGCCAGCAGCTACCCCAGCGGGAGCGCTAACACCGGGGAGCTGTTTTTT.

The chain uses TRBV15 and TRBJ2-2, with 8 positions matching TRBD1. The CDR3 extends over 18 amino acids. V was clipped by 0 bases and J by 1 base; unmatched bases: 7. CDR1 is LNHNV and CDR2 is YYDKDF in the germline V gene (reference sequence). The CDR3 reads CATSRDSPGTGNTGELFF. CDR3 bases: TGTGCCACCAGCAGAGATTCCCCCGGGACAGGGAACACCGGGGAGCTGTTTTTT.

J is TRBJ1-1 and V is TRBV4-1; 7 bases match TRBD1. Unmatched junction bases numbered 10, after V lost 1 base and J lost 5 bases. The CDR3 spans 16 residues. Germline V gives CDR1 MGHRA, CDR2 YSYEKL. CDR3 residues: CASSQVRGRRLTEAFF. CDR3 nucleotides: TGCGCCAGCAGCCAAGTAAGGGGGCGACGGTTGACTGAAGCTTTCTTT.

This clonotype was seen only a few times. The J gene is TRBJ1-6, the V gene TRBV12-3 or TRBV12-4; 9 bases line up with TRBD1. There are 17 residues in the CDR3. The V gene end was trimmed by 4 bases and the J gene end by 0 bases; junction bases not matched to a gene: 4. CDR3 amino acids: CASSSGTGSSYNSPLHF. For the CDR3, the DNA is TGTGCCAGCAGTTCCGGGACAGGGAGCTCCTATAATTCACCCCTCCACTTT.

This clonotype was counted at least ten times. V usage is TRBV20-1 and J usage is TRBJ2-7; the D gene could be TRBD1 or TRBD2 (6 bases each). Germline V gene data show CDR1 as DFQATT and CDR2 as SNEGSKA (reference sequence). The CDR3 length is 13 residues. The CDR3 region is CGGGSRGRYEQYF. CDR3 DNA sequence: TGCGGCGGAGGGAGCAGGGGCCGCTACGAGCAGTACTTC.

The gene calls are TRBV27 and TRBJ1-1, with D perhaps TRBD1 (5 bases). CDR3 length: 13 amino acids. Trimming stripped 4 bases from V and 7 bases from J, with 13 bases between. Germline V gene sequence: CDR1 MNHEY, CDR2 SMNVEV (reference sequence). CDR3: CASSSVQGLEAFF. Written as DNA, the CDR3 is TGTGCCAGCAGTTCCGTCCAGGGTCTTGAAGCTTTCTTT.

In this sample, this clonotype turned up many times. V is TRBV27 and J is TRBJ2-2, with D perhaps TRBD1 (5 bases). This CDR3 region has 15 residues. The germline CDR1 and CDR2 sequences are MNHEY and SMNVEV (reference sequence). The V end was cut by 3 bases, the J end by 4 bases, with 12 bases between. CDR3 bases: TGTGCCAGCAGTTTCGCCAGGGCCGCCACCGGGGAGCTGTTTTTT. Its translation is CASSFARAATGELFF.

The V and J genes are TRBV12-3 or TRBV12-4 and TRBJ2-5, with TRBD2 as a possible D gene (5 bases). Trimming took 7 bases from V and 5 from J, leaving 14 bases between them. The CDR3 consists of 13 residues. The CDR3 bases are TGTGCCAGCACCTCAGGACTCACCGAGACCCAGTACTTC. Translating it yields CASTSGLTETQYF.

This clonotype was observed many times. The chain is built from TRBV24-1 and TRBJ1-5; a weak D match, TRBD1 (5 bases). The ends were cut back, 4 bases at V and 7 bases at J, with 7 bases in the middle. Germline V gene lookup returns CDR1 KGHDR and CDR2 SFDVKD. The CDR3 totals 12 residues. The CDR3 region is CATSEGVQPQHF. The CDR3 DNA reads TGTGCCACCAGTGAAGGGGTGCAGCCCCAGCATTTT.

The rearrangement joins TRBV12-3 or TRBV12-4 to TRBJ1-2, with 7 bases aligning to TRBD1. This CDR3 is built from 16 residues. The V gene end was trimmed by 4 bases and the J gene end by 0 bases; junction bases not matched to a gene: 8. CDR3 sequence (DNA): TGTGCCAGCAGTTCGGAGCGGACAGGACCTAACTATGGCTACACCTTC. Protein: CASSSERTGPNYGYTF.

Of note for this clonotype: This may come from a read error, since a much larger clone is one base off. The chain uses TRBV6-1 and TRBJ1-1; D uncertain. Germline V gene lookup returns CDR1 MNHNS and CDR2 SASEGT. Trimming pared 4 bases from V and 0 bases from J, leaving 9 bases between. CDR3 length: 14 residues. The CDR3 region is CASSAAIMNTEAFF. In DNA form, the CDR3 reads TGTGCCAGCAGTGCGGCGATCATGAACACTGAAGCTTTCTTT.

The chain links TRBV20-1 to TRBJ1-6; perhaps TRBD1 as D (5 bases). Trimming took 6 bases from V and 14 from J, leaving 14 bases between them. CDR1 is DFQATT, CDR2 SNEGSKA, per germline (reference sequence). The CDR3 contains 11 residues. This CDR3 reads CSAPGDHTLHF. CDR3 coding DNA: TGCAGTGCCCCGGGGGACCACACCCTCCACTTT.

The chain carries TRBV19 and TRBJ1-5; a possible D gene is TRBD1 (5 bases). The CDR3 is 15 amino acids. CDR1 and CDR2 from the germline V gene are LNHDA and SQIVND (reference sequence). Between the trimmed V and J ends, which lost 5 bases and 6 bases, there was a span of 17 bases. The CDR3 here is CASSPRTFAGQPQHF. For the CDR3, the DNA is TGTGCCAGTAGTCCCAGGACATTCGCGGGTCAGCCCCAGCATTTT.

This clonotype has a handful of counts. This sequence joins TRBV12-3 or TRBV12-4 and TRBJ1-1; D unresolved. CDR3 length equals 14 residues. V gave up 0 bases and J gave up 5 bases, with 10 bases separating them. CDR3: CASSLASGITEAFF. The DNA of the CDR3 is TGTGCCAGCAGTTTAGCATCGGGGATAACTGAAGCTTTCTTT.

This clonotype was detected only a few times. A read error is possible here, since a much larger clone lies one base away. The chain carries TRBV20-1 and TRBJ1-6; D unresolved. Trimming took off 5 bases at V and 0 bases at J, with 8 bases between the two ends. There are 14 residues in the CDR3. CDR1 and CDR2 (germline): DFQATT, SNEGSKA (reference sequence). In DNA form, the CDR3 reads TGCAGTGCTCCGGACGGCTCCTATAATTCACCCCTCCACTTT. Protein sequence: CSAPDGSYNSPLHF.

This clonotype was recorded a few times. The rearrangement joins TRBV28 to TRBJ2-5; a weak D match, TRBD1 (6 bases). This CDR3 is built from 15 residues. Trimming pared 6 bases from V and 2 bases from J, leaving 16 bases between. Looked up from germline, CDR1 is MDHEN and CDR2 is SYDVKM. CDR3 amino acids: CASRPGTFQQETQYF. The CDR3 DNA reads as TGTGCCAGCAGGCCCGGGACATTTCAACAAGAGACCCAGTACTTC.

V and J are TRBV20-1 and TRBJ1-2; D gene ambiguous. CDR3 length equals 14 residues. V lost 0 bases to trimming and J lost 5 bases, with 13 bases between them. Germline CDR1 is DFQATT and CDR2 is SNEGSKA (reference sequence). CDR3 loop: CSAREVSTGYGYTF. In DNA form, the CDR3 reads TGCAGTGCTAGAGAGGTTTCTACGGGGTATGGCTACACCTTC.

V usage is TRBV29-1 and J usage is TRBJ2-7, with TRBD2 matching over 7 bases. Looked up from germline, CDR1 is SQVTM and CDR2 is ANQGSEA. The CDR3 sequence is 16 residues long. V shed 7 bases and J 6 bases; nucleotides not matched to a gene: 21. Written as DNA, the CDR3 is TGCAGCGCCATGAGGGCTAGCGGAGGACCTACTGCCGAGCAGTACTTC. Protein: CSAMRASGGPTAEQYF.